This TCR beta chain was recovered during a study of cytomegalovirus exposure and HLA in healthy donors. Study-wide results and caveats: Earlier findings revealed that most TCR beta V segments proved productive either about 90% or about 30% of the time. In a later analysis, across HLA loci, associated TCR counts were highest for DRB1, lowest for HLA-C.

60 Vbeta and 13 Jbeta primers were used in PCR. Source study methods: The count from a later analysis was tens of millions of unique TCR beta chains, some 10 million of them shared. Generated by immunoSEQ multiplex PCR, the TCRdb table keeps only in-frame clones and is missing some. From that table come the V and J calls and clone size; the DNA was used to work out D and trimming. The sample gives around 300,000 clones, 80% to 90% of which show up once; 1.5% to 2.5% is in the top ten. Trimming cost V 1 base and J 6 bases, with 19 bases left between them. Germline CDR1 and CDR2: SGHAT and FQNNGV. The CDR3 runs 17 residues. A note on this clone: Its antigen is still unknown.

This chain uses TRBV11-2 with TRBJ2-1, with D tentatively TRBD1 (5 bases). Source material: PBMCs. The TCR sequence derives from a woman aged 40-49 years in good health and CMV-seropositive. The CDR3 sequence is CASSLVPVTAIANEQFF. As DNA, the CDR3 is TGTGCCAGCAGCTTAGTACCGGTGACAGCGATAGCCAATGAGCAGTTCTTC.